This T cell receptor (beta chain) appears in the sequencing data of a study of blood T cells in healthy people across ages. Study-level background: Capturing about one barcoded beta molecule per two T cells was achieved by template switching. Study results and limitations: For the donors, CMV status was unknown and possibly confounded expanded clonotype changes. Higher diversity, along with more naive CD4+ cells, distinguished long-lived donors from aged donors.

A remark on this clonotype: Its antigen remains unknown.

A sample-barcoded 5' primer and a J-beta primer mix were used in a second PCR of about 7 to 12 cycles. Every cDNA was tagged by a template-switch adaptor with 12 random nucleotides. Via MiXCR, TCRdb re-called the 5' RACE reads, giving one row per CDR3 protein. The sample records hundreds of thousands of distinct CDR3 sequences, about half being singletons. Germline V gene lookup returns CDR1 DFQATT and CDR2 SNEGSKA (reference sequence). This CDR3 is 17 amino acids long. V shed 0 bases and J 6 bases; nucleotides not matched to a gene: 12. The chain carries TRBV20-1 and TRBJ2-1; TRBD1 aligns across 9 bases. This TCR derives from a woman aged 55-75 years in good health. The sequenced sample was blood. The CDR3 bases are TGCAGTGCTAGAGATCAGCGGACAGGGGTAATAAGCAATGAGCAGTTCTTC. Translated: CSARDQRTGVISNEQFF.